The entry below describes one T cell receptor beta chain. The CDR3 consists of 15 residues. Germline-derived CDR1 and CDR2 are MDHEN and SYDVKM. After removal of 7 bases from V and 5 bases from J, the junction contained 8 bases not matched to a gene. This record comes from a study of shared clonotypes between healthy human individuals. Only in-frame clones appear in the TCRdb table, and some are missing; sequencing was by immunoSEQ multiplex PCR. Of hundreds of thousands of clones detected, 70% to 80% appear once; the ten largest clones hold approximately 12%. The gene calls are TRBV28 and TRBJ2-5; 12 nucleotides line up with TRBD1. The sample was PBMCs. The sequence derives from a woman in her forties in good health. Some clones in this sample may be carry-over from other donors' samples. CDR3 loop: CASTPGTGGLETQYF. The CDR3 coding sequence is TGTGCCAGCACTCCCGGGACAGGGGGCTTGGAGACCCAGTACTTC. The full variable domain, rest sourced from reference TRBV28 and TRBJ2-5, is DVKVTQSSRYLVKRTGEKVFLECVQDMDHENMFWYRQDPGLGLRLIYFSYDVKMKEKGDIPEGYSVSREKKERFSLILESASTNQTSMYLCASTPGTGGLETQYFGPGTRLLVL.